Sequencing of this T cell receptor beta chain was carried out in a study of human T cells and chemical hapten exposure. In the study overall: Per-sample variation in TCR yield stemmed mainly from small pooled library volume differences.

Germline V gene sequence: CDR1 SGHRS, CDR2 YFSETQ. V was pared by 3 bases and J by 2 bases, with 4 bases of the junction left unmatched. The length of the CDR3 is 14 residues. Within the library, unique molecular identifiers were attached to each individual cDNA molecule. As processed by the authors: A per-sample median of about 100,000 TCRs was observed, with counts ranging from about 20,000 to 750,000. TCRdb reanalysed the RACE reads using MiXCR and keeps one entry per CDR3 protein. The V and J calls were determined by TCRdb, not by the authors. The table includes 28,000 or so distinct CDR3 sequences, 7.4% detected once. Study results and limitations: The study found that DPC sensitization did not change TCRs above 1 in 1000 frequency.

Time point: healthy volunteer bleed at 2 weeks. Before extraction, the whole blood was not fractionated, and total RNA was taken from it. With regard to this clonotype: Its antigen is as yet unknown.

Specimen: whole blood. This clonotype was obtained from a human donor in good health. Some clones in this sample may be carry-over from other donors' samples. The rearrangement uses TRBV5-1 and TRBJ1-1, with 7 nucleotides matching TRBD1. CDR3 region: CASSWDSLNTEAFF. The CDR3, as DNA: TGCGCCAGCAGCTGGGACAGCCTTAACACTGAAGCTTTCTTT. Complete variable domain (other parts from reference TRBV5-1 and TRBJ1-1): KAGVTQTPRYLIKTRGQQVTLSCSPISGHRSVSWYQQTPGQGLQFLFEYFSETQRNKGNFPGRFSGRQFSNSRSEMNVSTLELGDSALYLCASSWDSLNTEAFFGQGTRLTVV.